This T cell receptor beta chain emerged from a study of chronic HIV infection and antiretroviral therapy. Germline V CDR1 and CDR2: LNHNV, YYDKDF (reference sequence). V gave up 0 bases and J gave up 6 bases, with 4 bases separating them. The CDR3 consists of 12 residues. Using its own MiXCR run on the 5' RACE reads, TCRdb lists one record per CDR3 protein. The repertoire holds just over 30,000 distinct CDR3 sequences, with 7% to 10% as singletons. The receptor's source is an adult who had HIV and had not received antiretroviral therapy, or was an uninfected healthy control (not recorded which). Sequences were obtained from peripheral blood. This rearrangement joins TRBV15 to TRBJ2-3; no clear D gene. The CDR3 sequence: CATSRDEDTQYF. The CDR3 DNA reads as TGTGCCACCAGCAGAGATGAGGATACGCAGTATTTT.